These 9 T cell receptor beta chains originate from one sample sequenced in a study of cytomegalovirus exposure and HLA in healthy donors. The PCR had 60 Vbeta and 13 Jbeta primers. Data came from immunoSEQ multiplex PCR; TCRdb stores just in-frame clones and leaves some out. Among some 190,000 clones listed, 70% to 80% were seen once. Sequencing was carried out using PBMCs. The receptors stem from a woman between 50 and 59 years old in good health and CMV-seronegative.

This clone was seen a handful of times. The chain couples TRBV4-1 to TRBJ1-1, with 12 bases identical to TRBD1. This CDR3 contains 13 residues. Germline CDR1 and CDR2: MGHRA and YSYEKL. V was pared by 4 bases and J by 11 bases, with 5 bases of the junction left unmatched. This CDR3 is CASSLGQGAVAFF. In DNA, the CDR3 is TGCGCCAGCAGCCTGGGACAGGGGGCAGTCGCTTTCTTT.

The chain is built from TRBV9 and TRBJ1-2, with 9 positions matching TRBD1. Germline values: CDR1 SGDLS, CDR2 YYNGEE. This CDR3 has 14 residues. Trimming cost V 6 bases and J 7 bases; bases outside gene matches: 10. CDR3 residues: CASTTRGQGTGYTF. The DNA of the CDR3 is TGTGCCAGCACCACCAGGGGACAGGGTACTGGCTACACCTTC.

The V and J genes are TRBV5-4 and TRBJ2-1; D is perhaps TRBD1 (6 bases). Germline CDR1 is SGHNT and CDR2 is YYREEE (reference sequence). The CDR3 runs 15 residues. V dropped 3 bases and J dropped 1 base, with 11 bases sitting between them. The CDR3 nucleotides are TGTGCCAGCAGCTCGGGTGGGACATCCTACAATGAGCAGTTCTTC. It encodes CASSSGGTSYNEQFF. The whole variable domain, filled in from reference TRBV5-4 and TRBJ2-1, reads ETGVTQSPTHLIKTRGQQVTLRCSSQSGHNTVSWYQQALGQGPQFIFQYYREEENGRGNFPPRFSGLQFPNYSSELNVNALELDDSALYLCASSSGGTSYNEQFFGPGTRLTVL.

This chain uses TRBV10-2 with TRBJ2-2; the D gene is possibly TRBD2 (7 bases). Between the trimmed V and J ends, which lost 6 bases and 5 bases, there was a span of 19 bases. The CDR3 runs to 16 residues. Germline V gene lookup returns CDR1 WSHSY and CDR2 SAAADI. CDR3 amino acids: CASSISGTTTTGELFF. The DNA for the CDR3 is TGCGCCAGCAGCATAAGCGGGACAACAACTACCGGGGAGCTGTTTTTT.

This sequence joins TRBV2 and TRBJ2-1, with D possibly being TRBD2 (5 bases). The germline V gene has CDR1 SNHLY and CDR2 FYNNEI. This CDR3 has 15 amino acids. Trimming removed 5 bases from V and 0 bases from J, with 11 bases in between. The CDR3 region is CASSRERSSYNEQFF. In DNA form, the CDR3 reads TGTGCCAGCAGTCGCGAGCGGAGCTCCTACAATGAGCAGTTCTTC.

J is TRBJ2-2 and V is TRBV30; possibly TRBD1 for D (6 bases). The V and J ends lost 4 bases and 0 bases respectively, with 18 bases between them. Germline V CDR1 and CDR2: GTSNPN, SVGIG (reference sequence). The CDR3 consists of 17 residues. The CDR3 bases are TGTGCCTGGATCAGAAAGTCGGACAGTTCGAACACCGGGGAGCTGTTTTTT. Its protein product is CAWIRKSDSSNTGELFF.

The chain is built from TRBV9 and TRBJ2-2; the match to TRBD2 covers 8 bases. Germline trimming cut 5 bases from V and 2 bases from J; bases unmatched to any gene: 5. The CDR3 consists of 15 residues. In germline, CDR1 is SGDLS, CDR2 YYNGEE. The CDR3 protein is CASSPGLGNTGELFF. CDR3 nucleotide sequence: TGTGCCAGCAGTCCGGGACTAGGAAACACCGGGGAGCTGTTTTTT.

The chain employs TRBV6-1 and TRBJ1-4, with 7 bases fitting TRBD1. Germline V gene lookup returns CDR1 MNHNS and CDR2 SASEGT. This CDR3 region has 14 residues. Trimming took 5 bases from V and 7 from J; bases not matched to a gene: 7. CDR3 coding DNA: TGTGCCAGCAGTTCAGGGGGTCTGGCTGAAAAACTGTTTTTT. Amino acids: CASSSGGLAEKLFF.

The chain has TRBV9 and TRBJ2-5; a possible D gene is TRBD1 (5 bases). The germline V and J ends were trimmed by 0 bases and 5 bases, with 17 bases remaining between them. CDR3 length: 16 amino acids. Germline lookup yields CDR1 SGDLS and CDR2 YYNGEE. This CDR3 reads CASSVESQGGRETQYF. DNA of the CDR3: TGTGCCAGCAGCGTAGAGAGCCAGGGTGGTCGGGAGACCCAGTACTTC.